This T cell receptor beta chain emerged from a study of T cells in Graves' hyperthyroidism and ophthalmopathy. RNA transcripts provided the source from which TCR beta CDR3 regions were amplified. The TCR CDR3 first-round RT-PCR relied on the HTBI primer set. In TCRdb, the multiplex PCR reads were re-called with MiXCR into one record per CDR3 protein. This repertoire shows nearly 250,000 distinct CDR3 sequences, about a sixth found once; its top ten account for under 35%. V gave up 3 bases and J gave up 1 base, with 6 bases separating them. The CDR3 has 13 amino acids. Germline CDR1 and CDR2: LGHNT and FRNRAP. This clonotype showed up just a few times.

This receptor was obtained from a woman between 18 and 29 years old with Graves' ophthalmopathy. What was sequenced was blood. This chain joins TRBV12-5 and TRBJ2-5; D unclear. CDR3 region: CASGLGVQETQYF. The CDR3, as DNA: TGTGCTAGTGGTTTAGGAGTCCAAGAGACCCAGTACTTC.